These T cell receptor beta chains were read from a single sample in a study of blood T cell repertoires in COVID-19. Only in-frame clones appear in the TCRdb table, and some are missing; sequencing was by immunoSEQ multiplex PCR. Among approximately 100,000 clones listed, over 80% were seen once. The sample taken for sequencing was peripheral blood. The receptor set was obtained from a man aged 45-65 years with active COVID-19. CDR3s include the opening cysteine and the closing phenylalanine or tryptophan. Each record gives: clone size, D gene, V gene, J gene, CDR3 protein, CDR3 DNA. A D gene is named only where the DNA matches it firmly. The size entry is marked missing in some rows and otherwise reads once, few, many or a size class.

clone_size: -; d_call: -; v_call: TRBV11-3; j_call: TRBJ2-7; cdr3_aa: CASSLGGSSYEQYF; cdr3_nt: TGTGCCAGCAGCTTGGGTGGGAGCTCCTACGAGCAGTACTTC
clone_size: -; d_call: TRBD2; v_call: TRBV29-1; j_call: TRBJ2-7; cdr3_aa: CSVAGTRSSYEQYF; cdr3_nt: TGCAGCGTTGCCGGGACTAGGTCGAGCTACGAGCAGTACTTC
clone_size: -; d_call: TRBD2; v_call: TRBV3-1/TRBV3-2; j_call: TRBJ2-1; cdr3_aa: CASSQGRFGGGLNEQFF; cdr3_nt: TGTGCCAGCAGCCAAGGGCGATTCGGGGGAGGGCTTAATGAGCAGTTCTTC
clone_size: few; d_call: TRBD2; v_call: TRBV19; j_call: TRBJ2-2; cdr3_aa: CASGEGSGAGELFF; cdr3_nt: TGTGCCAGTGGGGAGGGTTCGGGTGCCGGGGAGCTGTTTTTT
clone_size: -; d_call: -; v_call: TRBV7-8; j_call: TRBJ2-1; cdr3_aa: CASSLRVGGMLRNEQFF; cdr3_nt: TGTGCCAGCAGCTTACGGGTAGGGGGAATGTTACGGAATGAGCAGTTCTTC
clone_size: -; d_call: -; v_call: TRBV4-1; j_call: TRBJ2-6; cdr3_aa: CASSQGHNSGANVLTF; cdr3_nt: TGCGCCAGTAGCCAAGGGCATAACTCTGGGGCCAACGTCCTGACTTTC
clone_size: -; d_call: TRBD1; v_call: TRBV5-4; j_call: TRBJ2-5; cdr3_aa: CASSLYGTGRSETQYF; cdr3_nt: TGTGCCAGCAGCCTGTACGGGACAGGGAGGTCGGAGACCCAGTACTTC
clone_size: -; d_call: TRBD1; v_call: TRBV28; j_call: TRBJ1-5; cdr3_aa: CASSSTRQGMKHQPQHF; cdr3_nt: TGTGCCAGCAGTTCGACCCGACAGGGGATGAAACATCAGCCCCAGCATTTT
clone_size: -; d_call: TRBD1; v_call: TRBV6-6; j_call: TRBJ2-1; cdr3_aa: CASSTYGDRVFSEQFF; cdr3_nt: TGTGCCAGCAGTACCTATGGGGACAGGGTTTTTAGTGAGCAGTTCTTC
clone_size: -; d_call: -; v_call: TRBV10-3; j_call: TRBJ2-7; cdr3_aa: CATHSGENFSYEQYF; cdr3_nt: TGTGCCACCCACTCGGGGGAAAACTTCTCCTACGAGCAGTACTTC
clone_size: once; d_call: -; v_call: TRBV3-1/TRBV3-2; j_call: TRBJ2-7; cdr3_aa: CASSQTSGDYEQYF; cdr3_nt: TGTGCCAGCAGCCAGACTAGTGGGGACTACGAGCAGTACTTC
clone_size: -; d_call: -; v_call: TRBV7-8; j_call: TRBJ2-3; cdr3_aa: CASSSLQGGTQYF; cdr3_nt: TGTGCCAGCAGCTCGTTACAAGGGGGTACGCAGTATTTT
clone_size: -; d_call: TRBD1; v_call: TRBV24-1; j_call: TRBJ2-2; cdr3_aa: CATSDTAGGPGELFF; cdr3_nt: TGTGCCACCAGTGATACCGCAGGGGGCCCCGGGGAGCTGTTTTTT
clone_size: -; d_call: -; v_call: TRBV2; j_call: TRBJ2-7; cdr3_aa: CASSVADYSYEQYF; cdr3_nt: TGTGCCAGCAGTGTGGCGGACTACTCCTACGAGCAGTACTTC
clone_size: -; d_call: -; v_call: TRBV11-1; j_call: TRBJ2-3; cdr3_aa: CASSPGGGGTDTQYF; cdr3_nt: TGTGCCAGCAGCCCCGGGGGTGGGGGCACAGATACGCAGTATTTT
clone_size: -; d_call: TRBD1; v_call: TRBV4-1; j_call: TRBJ1-3; cdr3_aa: CASSQEVGQDISGNTIYF; cdr3_nt: TGCGCCAGCAGCCAAGAAGTGGGACAGGACATCTCTGGAAACACCATATATTTT
clone_size: -; d_call: TRBD1; v_call: TRBV5-4; j_call: TRBJ1-2; cdr3_aa: CASSLAGTGRYGYTF; cdr3_nt: TGTGCCAGCAGCTTGGCGGGGACAGGGAGGTATGGCTACACCTTC
clone_size: -; d_call: -; v_call: TRBV6-1; j_call: TRBJ1-1; cdr3_aa: CASSELVFRTEAFF; cdr3_nt: TGTGCCAGCAGTGAACTGGTTTTTCGGACTGAAGCTTTCTTT
clone_size: once; d_call: -; v_call: TRBV13; j_call: TRBJ1-1; cdr3_aa: CASSQATENTEAFF; cdr3_nt: TGTGCCAGCAGCCAAGCGACCGAGAACACTGAAGCTTTCTTT
clone_size: -; d_call: -; v_call: TRBV6-5; j_call: TRBJ1-5; cdr3_aa: CASSPTAVLGLPQHF; cdr3_nt: TGTGCCAGCAGCCCCACAGCGGTCCTTGGCCTGCCCCAGCATTTT
clone_size: -; d_call: -; v_call: TRBV18; j_call: TRBJ2-6; cdr3_aa: CASSPQGPPSSGANVLTF; cdr3_nt: TGTGCCAGCTCACCACAGGGGCCTCCGAGCTCTGGGGCCAACGTCCTGACTTTC
clone_size: -; d_call: -; v_call: TRBV5-1; j_call: TRBJ2-1; cdr3_aa: CASTPGGGEDEQFF; cdr3_nt: TGCGCCAGCACCCCCGGGGGTGGGGAAGATGAGCAGTTCTTC
clone_size: -; d_call: TRBD1; v_call: TRBV6-5; j_call: TRBJ2-1; cdr3_aa: CASSRTGGSYNEQFF; cdr3_nt: TGTGCCAGCAGTCGGACAGGGGGCTCCTACAATGAGCAGTTCTTC
clone_size: -; d_call: -; v_call: TRBV19; j_call: TRBJ2-1; cdr3_aa: CASSLRTENNEQFF; cdr3_nt: TGTGCCAGTAGTCTGAGAACAGAGAACAATGAGCAGTTCTTC
clone_size: -; d_call: TRBD1; v_call: TRBV12-3/TRBV12-4; j_call: TRBJ1-1; cdr3_aa: CASSLGTGGAFF; cdr3_nt: TGTGCCAGCAGTTTAGGCACAGGGGGAGCTTTCTTT
clone_size: -; d_call: -; v_call: TRBV2; j_call: TRBJ1-4; cdr3_aa: CASSQGLNSNEKLFF; cdr3_nt: TGTGCCAGCAGTCAGGGATTAAATAGTAATGAAAAACTGTTTTTT
clone_size: once; d_call: TRBD1; v_call: TRBV4-1; j_call: TRBJ1-3; cdr3_aa: CASSRGLDRGNTIYF; cdr3_nt: TGCGCCAGCAGCCGGGGCCTGGACAGGGGTAACACCATATATTTT
clone_size: -; d_call: -; v_call: TRBV11-2; j_call: TRBJ2-5; cdr3_aa: CASSRTLQETQYF; cdr3_nt: TGTGCCAGCAGCCGGACACTCCAAGAGACCCAGTACTTC